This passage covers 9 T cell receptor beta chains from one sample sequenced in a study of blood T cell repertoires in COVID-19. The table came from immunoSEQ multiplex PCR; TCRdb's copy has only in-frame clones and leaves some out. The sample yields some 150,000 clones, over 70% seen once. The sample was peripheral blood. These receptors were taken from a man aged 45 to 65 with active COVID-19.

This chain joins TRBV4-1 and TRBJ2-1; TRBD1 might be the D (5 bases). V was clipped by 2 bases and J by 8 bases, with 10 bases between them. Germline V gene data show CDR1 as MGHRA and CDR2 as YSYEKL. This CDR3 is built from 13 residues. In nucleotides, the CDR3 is TGCGCCAGCAGCCAAACGACCAGGGATGAGCAGTTCTTC. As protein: CASSQTTRDEQFF.

The DNA for the CDR3 is TGTGCCAGCAGCTCAGGGCCGGGACAGAGCTCCTACGAGCAGTACTTC. Translated: CASSSGPGQSSYEQYF. The rearrangement uses TRBV7-6 and TRBJ2-7; 7 nucleotides match TRBD1. The CDR3 has 16 residues. Germline-derived CDR1 and CDR2 are SGHVS and FNYEAQ. V lost 4 bases, J lost 0 bases, and 9 bases stayed unmatched.

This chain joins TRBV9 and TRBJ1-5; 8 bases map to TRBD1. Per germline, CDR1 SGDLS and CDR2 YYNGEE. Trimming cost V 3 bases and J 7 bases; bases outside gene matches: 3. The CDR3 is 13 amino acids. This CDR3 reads CASSATGGQPQHF. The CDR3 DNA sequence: TGTGCCAGCAGCGCAACAGGGGGACAGCCCCAGCATTTT.

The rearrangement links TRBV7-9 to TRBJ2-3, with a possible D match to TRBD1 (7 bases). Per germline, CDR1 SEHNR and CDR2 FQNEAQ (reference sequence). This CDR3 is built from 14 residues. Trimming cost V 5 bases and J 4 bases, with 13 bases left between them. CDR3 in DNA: TGTGCCAGCAGCCCCCAGGGGGGATCAGATACGCAGTATTTT. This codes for CASSPQGGSDTQYF.

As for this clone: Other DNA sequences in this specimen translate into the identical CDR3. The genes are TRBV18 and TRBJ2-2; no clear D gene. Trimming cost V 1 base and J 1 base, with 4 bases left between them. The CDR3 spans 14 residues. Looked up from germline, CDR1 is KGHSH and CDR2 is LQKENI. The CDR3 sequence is CASSPLRNTGELFF. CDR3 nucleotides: TGTGCCAGCTCACCACTCAGGAACACCGGGGAGCTGTTTTTT. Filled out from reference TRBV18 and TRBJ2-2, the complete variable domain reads NAGVMQNPRHLVRRRGQEARLRCSPMKGHSHVYWYRQLPEEGLKFMVYLQKENIIDESGMPKERFSAEFPKEGPSILRIQQVVRGDSAAYFCASSPLRNTGELFFGEGSRLTVL.

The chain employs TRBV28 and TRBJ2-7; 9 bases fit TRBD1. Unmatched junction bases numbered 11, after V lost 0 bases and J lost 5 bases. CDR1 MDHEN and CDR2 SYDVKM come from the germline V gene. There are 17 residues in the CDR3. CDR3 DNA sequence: TGTGCCAGCAGTTTATGGGGTACAAGGGACAGGGACCACGAGCAGTACTTC. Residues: CASSLWGTRDRDHEQYF.

The CDR3 DNA is TGTGCCAGCAGTTACCCGACAGGGACCTTTAGCAATCAGCCCCAGCATTTT. It translates to CASSYPTGTFSNQPQHF. The chain combines TRBV6-2 or TRBV6-3 with TRBJ1-5; 7 bases map to TRBD1. J gave up 0 bases and V 2 bases, and 7 bases lay outside the gene matches. This CDR3 is built from 17 residues. Germline CDR1 MNHEY, CDR2 SVGEGT.

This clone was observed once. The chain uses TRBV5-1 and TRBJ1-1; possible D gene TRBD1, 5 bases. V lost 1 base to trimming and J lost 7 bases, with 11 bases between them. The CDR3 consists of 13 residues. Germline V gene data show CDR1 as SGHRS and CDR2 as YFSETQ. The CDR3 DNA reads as TGCGCCAGCAGCTTGTCAGGGTCAGGTGAAGCTTTCTTT. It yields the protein CASSLSGSGEAFF.

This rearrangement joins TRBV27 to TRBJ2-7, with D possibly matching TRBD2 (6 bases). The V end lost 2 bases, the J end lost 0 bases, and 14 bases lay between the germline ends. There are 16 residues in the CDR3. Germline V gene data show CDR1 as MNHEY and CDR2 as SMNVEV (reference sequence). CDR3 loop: CASSLVGVGSSYEQYF. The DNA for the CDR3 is TGTGCCAGCAGTTTAGTCGGGGTCGGGAGCTCCTACGAGCAGTACTTC.